This T cell receptor beta chain was recovered during a study of regulatory T cells in long-lasting Graves disease (dated by TCRdb to about 2021). General notes on the study: Persistent Graves' disease meant more than 5 years of antithyroid drug treatment with TSH receptor autoantibodies that stayed positive. Peripheral blood TCR sequencing and RNA sequencing compared persistent Graves' disease patients with newly diagnosed Graves' disease patients. The study was conducted in China and was registered as a clinical trial. A total of about 33 samples underwent TCR sequencing, from about 13 patients with persistent Graves' disease and 20 patients with newly diagnosed Graves' disease. On average, persistent Graves' disease patients in the clinical cohort had been on antithyroid drugs for approximately ten years. General findings and caveats noted by the study authors: Persistent disease showed preferential use of TRBV28, TRBJ1-2 and TRBJ2-5, whereas newly diagnosed disease favored TRBV20-1 and TRBJ2-1. Sequencing and analysis were limited to the TCR beta chain. The authors noted that the small sample size was a limitation that may lower accuracy. Persistent Graves' disease patients showed lower TCR Shannon entropy and fewer highly expanded clones than newly diagnosed patients, suggesting clonal expansion. More public clonotypes were shared among persistent patients (roughly 2,900) than among newly diagnosed patients (approximately 1,000). Because the primary lesion, thyroid tissue, could not be accessed, the study looked at peripheral blood alone.

CDR1 MGHRA and CDR2 YSYEKL are derived from the germline V gene. The CDR3 covers 15 residues, taking in both the cysteine and the phenylalanine. The only DNA kept is the CDR3, 45 bases in frame from the first base. V ends up 3 bases short and J 5 bases short, with an unmatched junction base count of 8. A note on this clonotype: What this receptor recognizes is not known. Qualities for individual bases were not recorded, and no much larger clone is one base off.

This specimen's time point label, per the study, means: persistent/refractory GD, antithyroid drugs over 5 years with positive TRAb. For both TCR sequencing and RNA sequencing, RNA was extracted from PBMCs using TRIzol. Graves' disease was diagnosed according to American Thyroid Association guidelines. Patients were recruited from an endocrinology department in Xi'an, China. Each patient gave roughly 10 milliliters of peripheral blood, collected in an EDTA anticoagulant tube. PBMCs were isolated by Ficoll Paque Plus density gradient separation without further T cell sorting. An Agilent 2100 Bioanalyzer and agarose gel were used to assess RNA quality, and a NanoDrop 2000 was used to measure RNA concentration. The library was made by multiplex PCR. Sequencing relied on an Illumina HiSeq 4000. CDR3 regions were amplified by Arm-PCR with iRepertoire HTBI primers to construct TCR beta libraries. PCR products were gel purified before sequencing. Per the source publication's procedure: A total of 62 TRBV and approximately 15 TRBJ segments were identified across samples and were used for gene usage analysis of CDR3 amino acid clonotypes. COPE and FqMerger were used to merge filtered high-quality paired reads into contigs. BLAST was used to align contigs to IMGT TRBV, TRBD and TRBJ reference genes, and CDR3 was defined according to IMGT. Highly expanded clones were defined as clonotypes with a frequency above 0.1%. Shannon entropy served as the measure of repertoire diversity, while the Gini coefficient captured V-J evenness. Clonotypes shared by more than one individual were considered public. TCRdb handled the public reads itself, with Q25 trimming in fastp and clone calling in MiXCR, and kept productive beta chains. CDR3 protein duplicates are merged, each entry listing the most common genes and DNA. These V and J calls derive from TCRdb rather than the authors' analysis. For this sample there are hundreds of thousands of distinct CDR3 sequences; about 32% appear just once. Jointly, the top ten make up around 42% of the sample.

The chain was built from TRBV4-1 and TRBJ2-7, with 9 middle bases fitting TRBD2. The sample was peripheral blood mononuclear cells (PBMCs), taken when the disease was refractory, from a patient treated with antithyroid drugs. This receptor was taken from a female donor with Graves disease. The CDR3 here reads CASSQDELAGDEQYF. The bases read TGCGCCAGCAGCCAGGACGAGTTAGCGGGAGACGAGCAGTACTTC.